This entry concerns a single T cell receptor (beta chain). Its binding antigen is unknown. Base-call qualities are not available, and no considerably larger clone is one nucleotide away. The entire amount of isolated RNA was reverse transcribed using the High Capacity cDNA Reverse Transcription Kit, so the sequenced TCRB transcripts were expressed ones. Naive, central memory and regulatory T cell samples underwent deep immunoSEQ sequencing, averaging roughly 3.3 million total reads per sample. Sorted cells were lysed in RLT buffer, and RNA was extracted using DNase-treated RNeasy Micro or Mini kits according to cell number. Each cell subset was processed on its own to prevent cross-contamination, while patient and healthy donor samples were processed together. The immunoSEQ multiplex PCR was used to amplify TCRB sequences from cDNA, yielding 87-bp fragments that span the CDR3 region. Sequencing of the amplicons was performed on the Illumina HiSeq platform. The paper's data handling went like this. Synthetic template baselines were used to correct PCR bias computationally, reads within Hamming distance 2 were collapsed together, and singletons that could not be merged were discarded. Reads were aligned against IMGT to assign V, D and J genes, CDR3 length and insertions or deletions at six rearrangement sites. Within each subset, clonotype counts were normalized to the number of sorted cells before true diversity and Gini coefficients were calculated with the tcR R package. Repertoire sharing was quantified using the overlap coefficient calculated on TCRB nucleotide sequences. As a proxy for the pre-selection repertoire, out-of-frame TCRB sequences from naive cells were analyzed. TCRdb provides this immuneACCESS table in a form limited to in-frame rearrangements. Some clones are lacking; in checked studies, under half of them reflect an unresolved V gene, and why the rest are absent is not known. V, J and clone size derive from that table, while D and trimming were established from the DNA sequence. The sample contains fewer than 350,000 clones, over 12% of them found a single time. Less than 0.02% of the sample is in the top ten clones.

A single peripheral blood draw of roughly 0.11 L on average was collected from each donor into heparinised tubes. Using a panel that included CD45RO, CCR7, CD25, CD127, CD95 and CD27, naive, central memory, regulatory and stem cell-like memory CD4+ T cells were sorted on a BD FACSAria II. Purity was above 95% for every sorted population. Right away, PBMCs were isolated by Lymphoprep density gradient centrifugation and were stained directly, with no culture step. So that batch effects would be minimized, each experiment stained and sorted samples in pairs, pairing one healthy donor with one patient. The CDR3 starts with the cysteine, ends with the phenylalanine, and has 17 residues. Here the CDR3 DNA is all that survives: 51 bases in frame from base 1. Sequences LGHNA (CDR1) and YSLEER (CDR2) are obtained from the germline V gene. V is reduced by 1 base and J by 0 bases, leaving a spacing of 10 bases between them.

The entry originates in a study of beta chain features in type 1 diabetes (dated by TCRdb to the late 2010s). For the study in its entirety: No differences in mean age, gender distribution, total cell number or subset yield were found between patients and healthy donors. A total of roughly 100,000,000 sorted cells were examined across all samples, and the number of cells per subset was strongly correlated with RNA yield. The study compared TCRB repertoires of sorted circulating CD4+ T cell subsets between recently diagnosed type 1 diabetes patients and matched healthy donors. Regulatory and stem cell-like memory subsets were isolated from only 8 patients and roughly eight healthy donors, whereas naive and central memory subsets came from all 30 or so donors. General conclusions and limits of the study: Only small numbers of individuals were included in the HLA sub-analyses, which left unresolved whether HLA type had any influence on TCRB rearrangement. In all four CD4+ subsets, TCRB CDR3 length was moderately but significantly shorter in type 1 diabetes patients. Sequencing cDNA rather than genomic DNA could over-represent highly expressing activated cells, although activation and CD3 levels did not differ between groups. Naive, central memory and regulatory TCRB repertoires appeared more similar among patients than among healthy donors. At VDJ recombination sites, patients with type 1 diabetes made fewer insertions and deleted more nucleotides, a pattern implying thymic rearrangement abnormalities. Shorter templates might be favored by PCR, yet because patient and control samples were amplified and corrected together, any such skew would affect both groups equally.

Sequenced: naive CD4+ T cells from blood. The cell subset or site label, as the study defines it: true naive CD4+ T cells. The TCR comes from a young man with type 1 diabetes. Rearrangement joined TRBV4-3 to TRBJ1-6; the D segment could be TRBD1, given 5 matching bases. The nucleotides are TGCGCCAGCAGCCAAGCCAGCGACAGCTCCTATAATTCACCCCTCCACTTT. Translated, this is CASSQASDSSYNSPLHF.